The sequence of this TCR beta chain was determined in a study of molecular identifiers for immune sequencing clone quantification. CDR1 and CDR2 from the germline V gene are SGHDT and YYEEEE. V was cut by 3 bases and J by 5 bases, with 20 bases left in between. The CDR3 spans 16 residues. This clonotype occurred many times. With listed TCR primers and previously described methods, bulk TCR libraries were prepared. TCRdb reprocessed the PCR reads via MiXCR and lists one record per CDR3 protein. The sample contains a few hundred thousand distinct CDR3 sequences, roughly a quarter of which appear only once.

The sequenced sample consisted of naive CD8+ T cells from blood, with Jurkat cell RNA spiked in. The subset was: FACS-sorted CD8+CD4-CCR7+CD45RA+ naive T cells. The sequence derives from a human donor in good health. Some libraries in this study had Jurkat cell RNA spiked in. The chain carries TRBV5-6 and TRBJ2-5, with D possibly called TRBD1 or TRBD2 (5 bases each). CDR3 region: CASSWDPGGNVETQYF. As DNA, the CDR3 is TGTGCCAGCAGCTGGGACCCAGGCGGTAATGTTGAGACCCAGTACTTC.